This T cell receptor (beta chain) was recovered during a study of beta chain features in type 1 diabetes. Overall study results and limits: All four CD4+ subsets from Type 1 diabetes patients carried moderately but significantly shorter TCRB CDR3s.

A note on this clone: Its antigen is not identified.

Per germline, CDR1 LGHNA and CDR2 YSLEER. This CDR3 has 14 amino acids. V was clipped by 3 bases and J by 2 bases, with 9 bases between them. The authors reverse transcribed all of the isolated RNA, so sequencing captured expressed TCRB transcripts. Only in-frame clones appear in the TCRdb table, and some are missing; sequencing was by immunoSEQ multiplex PCR. The data contain roughly 350,000 clones, over 9% of them singletons. The receptor comes from a man aged 25 to 45 with type 1 diabetes. The rearrangement links TRBV4-3 to TRBJ2-3; the D is unclear. The sequenced sample consisted of central memory CD4+ T cells from blood. DNA for the CDR3: TGCGCCAGCAGCCAGGACCACGACACAGATACGCAGTATTTT. Amino acids: CASSQDHDTDTQYF.